This entry is about one T cell receptor (beta chain). This table comes from immunoSEQ multiplex PCR, and its TCRdb copy is limited to in-frame clones, with some not included. The sample includes more than 35,000 clones, roughly 91% of them seen just once. The data belong to a study of cytomegalovirus exposure and HLA in healthy donors. V lost 0 bases to trimming and J lost 1 base, with 16 bases between them. Germline CDR1 reads SGDLS; CDR2 reads YYNGEE. The CDR3 runs to 17 residues. This chain links TRBV9 with TRBJ2-5, with D perhaps matching TRBD2 (6 bases). Sequencing used PBMCs. This receptor was taken from a man aged 18-30 years in good health and CMV-seronegative. CDR3 sequence (DNA): TGTGCCAGCAGCGTAGGGCAAGCGGGCGTACGCCAAGAGACCCAGTACTTC. It translates to CASSVGQAGVRQETQYF.